The sample holds one count of the clone carrying this T cell receptor beta chain. The record originates from a study of shared clonotypes between healthy human individuals. TCRdb's table, derived via immunoSEQ multiplex PCR, lists solely in-frame clones and lacks some. The sample records fewer than 650,000 clones, approximately 80% being singletons. The study drew its donors from healthy HIV-negative adults without recent acute infections or vaccinations. Sequenced input: PBMCs. This clonotype originated in a woman aged 40 to 50 in good health. Some clones in this sample may be carry-over from other donors' samples.

The CDR3, as DNA: TGTGCCAGCAGGCCAACAGGGGGCCGTGGAAACACCATATATTTT. It encodes CASRPTGGRGNTIYF. The chain recombines TRBV6-5 with TRBJ1-3, with 9 bases that match TRBD1. CDR1 is MNHEY, CDR2 SVGAGI, per germline. V lost 6 bases and J lost 3; bases outside the gene matches: 6. CDR3 length equals 15 residues.